This TCR beta chain was sequenced in a study of regulatory T cells in long-lasting Graves disease. On this clonotype: This could be a read error, since a much larger clone is one nucleotide away.

Stated time point: newly diagnosed GD, antithyroid drugs for less than 3 months. The authors made the TCR library using RNA they extracted from PBMCs. iRepertoire HTBI primers and Arm-PCR of CDR3 regions built TCR beta libraries. TCRdb redid the calling of the multiplex PCR reads with MiXCR, one entry per CDR3 protein. The table shows 550,000 to 650,000 distinct CDR3 sequences, with roughly 16% occurring only once. Germline V CDR1 and CDR2: MDHEN, SYDVKM. With 11 bases removed from V and 0 bases from J, the gap between germline ends came to 14 bases. The CDR3 extends over 14 amino acids. These records were also assigned to another study, of T cells in Graves' hyperthyroidism and ophthalmopathy. That report notes: No ophthalmopathy progression within 18 months constituted stable Graves' hyperthyroidism.

Here the sequenced sample was peripheral blood mononuclear cells (PBMCs), taken at new diagnosis, from a patient treated with antithyroid drugs. The clonotype was recovered from a man aged 18 to 30 with Graves disease. This chain links TRBV28 with TRBJ2-1; no reliable D call. Here the CDR3 reads CAGTAMGSYNEQFF. The CDR3 nucleotides read TGTGCCGGCACGGCTATGGGCTCCTACAATGAGCAGTTCTTC.